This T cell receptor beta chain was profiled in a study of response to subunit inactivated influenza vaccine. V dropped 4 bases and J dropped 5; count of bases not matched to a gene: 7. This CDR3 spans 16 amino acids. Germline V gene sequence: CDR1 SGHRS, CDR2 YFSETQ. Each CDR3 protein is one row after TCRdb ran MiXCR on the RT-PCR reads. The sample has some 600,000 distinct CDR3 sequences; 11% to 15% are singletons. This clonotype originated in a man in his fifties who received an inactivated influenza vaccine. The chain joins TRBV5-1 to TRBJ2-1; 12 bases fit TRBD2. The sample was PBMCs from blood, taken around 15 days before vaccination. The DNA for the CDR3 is TGCGCCAGCAGCCCCTGGCGGACTAGCGGGAACAATGAGCAGTTCTTC. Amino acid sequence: CASSPWRTSGNNEQFF.